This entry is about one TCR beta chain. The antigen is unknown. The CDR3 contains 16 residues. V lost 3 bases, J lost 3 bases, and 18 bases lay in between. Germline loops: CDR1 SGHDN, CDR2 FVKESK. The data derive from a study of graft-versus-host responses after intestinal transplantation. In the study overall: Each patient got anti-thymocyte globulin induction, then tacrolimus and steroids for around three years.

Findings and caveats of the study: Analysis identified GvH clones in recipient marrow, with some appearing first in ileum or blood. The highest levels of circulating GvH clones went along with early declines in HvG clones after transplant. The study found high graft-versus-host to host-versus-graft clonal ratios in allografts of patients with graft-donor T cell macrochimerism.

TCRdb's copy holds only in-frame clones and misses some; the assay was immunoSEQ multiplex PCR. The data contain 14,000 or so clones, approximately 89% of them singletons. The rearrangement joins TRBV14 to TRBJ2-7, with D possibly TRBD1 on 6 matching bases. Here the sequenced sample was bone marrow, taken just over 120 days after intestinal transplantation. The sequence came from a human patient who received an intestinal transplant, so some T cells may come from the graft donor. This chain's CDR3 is CASSQRTGTPFYEQYF. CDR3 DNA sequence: TGTGCCAGCAGCCAGCGAACCGGGACACCTTTCTACGAGCAGTACTTC.